This paragraph covers one T cell receptor (beta chain) sequence. It has no known antigen specificity. No much larger clone exists at a distance of one base, and base qualities are not known. There are 14 amino acids in the CDR3, from cysteine to phenylalanine inclusive. Only CDR3 DNA is held: 42 bases, read in frame from base 1. The germline V end is reduced by 10 bases and the J end by 7 bases; junction bases left unmatched: 10. According to the germline V gene (reference sequence), CDR1 reads SEHNR and CDR2 reads FQNEAQ. The CDR3 regions of human TCRbeta chains were analyzed by immunosequencing. Per the authors' processing: Repertoire TCRs were matched against a reference library of SARS-CoV-2-specific TCRs generated with the MIRA antigen-specificity platform. Breadth was defined as the fraction of unique TCRs that were SARS-CoV-2-associated, and depth was defined as the fraction of total T cells that were SARS-CoV-2-associated. Using the MIRA data, each spike-specific TCR was mapped to the spike region that the TCR reacts to and placed in a CD4 or CD8 class. Log10-transformed breadth and depth values were compared by one-way ANOVA with Sidak's multiple comparisons tests. TCRdb mirrors the immuneACCESS table, restricted to in-frame sequences. Some clones are absent from its copies; in checked studies, under half trace to an unresolved V gene, and the reason for the others is unknown. From that table come the V and J calls and clone size; the DNA was used to work out D and trimming. This sample is represented by 130,000 to 150,000 clones; around 94% of them were singletons. 12% of the sample is taken by the ten largest.

These data originate in a study of T cell responses to AZD1222 COVID-19 vaccine (dated by TCRdb to about 2021). General notes on the study: A total of 230 to 250 trial participants underwent TCR sequencing, of whom some 200 had received two doses of AZD1222 and around 25 had received two doses of the MenACWY control vaccine. Enrollment into the trials was organized by age into subgroups of 18-55, 56-69 and 70-plus years, and those subgroups contained approximately 160, 26 and 62 TCR-sequenced participants, respectively. The full study reports these points: The 56-69-year group was small, and its depth increase did not reach significance, likely because of low power. Spike-specific TCR breadth and depth rose significantly after two AZD1222 doses compared with day 0 and with MenACWY recipients. Most participants were white British and females outnumbered males, and the authors suggested that clonal diversity may have been underestimated. The vaccine-associated CD4 TCRs covered the entire spike protein, and the dominant responses fell in regions 160-218 and 743-854. Reportedly, close to half of the unique spike-specific TCRs recognized epitopes lying outside the regions that are mutated in the B.1.351 and B.1.1.7 variants. Because no samples from the day 14 peak response were available, repertoires could be characterized only after the peak T cell response. Conclusions about previously exposed vaccinees are limited because only five to seven AZD1222 recipients were SARS-CoV-2 seropositive at baseline.

The label giving this sample's time point can be read as: sample from adult after SARS-CoV-2 infection, after symptom onset. A couple of convalescent COVID-19 patients, sampled after symptom onset from adults with prior SARS-CoV-2 infection, were also TCR-sequenced for comparison. The starting material was peripheral blood, obtained after recovery from COVID-19. This TCR came from an adult who had recovered from COVID-19. Recombination linked TRBV7-9 to TRBJ1-6, with 7 bases aligning to TRBD1. The CDR3 is CAIARDSGNSPLHF. The base sequence is TGTGCCATTGCCCGGGACAGTGGGAATTCACCCCTCCACTTT.